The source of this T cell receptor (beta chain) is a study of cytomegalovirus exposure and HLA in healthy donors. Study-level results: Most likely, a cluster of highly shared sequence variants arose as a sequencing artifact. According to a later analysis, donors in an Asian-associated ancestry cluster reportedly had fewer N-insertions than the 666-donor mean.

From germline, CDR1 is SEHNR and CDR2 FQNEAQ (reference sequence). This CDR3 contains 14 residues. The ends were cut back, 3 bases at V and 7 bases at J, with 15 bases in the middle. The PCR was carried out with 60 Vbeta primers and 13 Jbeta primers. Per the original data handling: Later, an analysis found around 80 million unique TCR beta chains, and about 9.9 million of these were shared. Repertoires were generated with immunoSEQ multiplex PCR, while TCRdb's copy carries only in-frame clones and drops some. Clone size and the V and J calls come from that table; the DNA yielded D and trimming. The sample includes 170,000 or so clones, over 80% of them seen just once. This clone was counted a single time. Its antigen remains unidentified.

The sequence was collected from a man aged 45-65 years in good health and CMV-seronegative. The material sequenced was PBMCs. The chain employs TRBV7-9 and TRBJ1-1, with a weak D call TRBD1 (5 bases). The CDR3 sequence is CASSFSNLRGEAFF. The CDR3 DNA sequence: TGTGCCAGCAGCTTTAGTAATCTTAGGGGTGAAGCTTTCTTT. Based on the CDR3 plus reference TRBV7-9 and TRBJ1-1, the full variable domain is DTGVSQNPRHKITKRGQNVTFRCDPISEHNRLYWYRQTLGQGPEFLTYFQNEAQLEKSRLLSDRFSAERPKGSFSTLEIQRTEQGDSAMYLCASSFSNLRGEAFFGQGTRLTVV.